The 32 T cell receptor beta chains given below trace back to one sample, sequenced in a study of PD-L1 blockade in urothelial cancer. The table came from immunoSEQ multiplex PCR; TCRdb's copy has only in-frame clones and leaves some out. The sample shows 45,000 or so clones, roughly four fifths of them seen only once. The sample in question was PBMCs, obtained around atezolizumab (anti-PD-L1) treatment. These receptors were obtained from a man aged 65 to 85 with urothelial cancer.

This chain joins TRBV7-6 and TRBJ2-7, with 8 bases lining up with TRBD2. Germline V CDR1 and CDR2: SGHVS, FNYEAQ. V lost 5 bases, J lost 2 bases, and 5 bases stayed unmatched. The length of the CDR3 is 14 residues. The CDR3 reads CASSPVAGTYEQYF. CDR3 nucleotide sequence: TGTGCCAGCAGCCCCGTAGCGGGGACCTACGAGCAGTACTTC.

As to this clone: At one end the junction does not follow the germline gene, possibly because of a read error. This sequence joins TRBV4-2 and TRBJ1-1; possible D gene TRBD1, 5 bases. Germline V gene sequence: CDR1 LGHNA, CDR2 YNFKEQ. The CDR3 runs to 14 residues. CDR3: CASSQLGGNAEAFF. CDR3 DNA sequence: TGTGCCAGCAGCCAACTCGGGGGGAACGCTGAAGCTTTCTTT.

The table lists this clone with a count of one. The chain employs TRBV4-2 and TRBJ2-3; D is unclear. Germline-derived CDR1 and CDR2 are LGHNA and YNFKEQ. Between the trimmed V and J ends, which lost 1 base and 4 bases, there was a span of 9 bases. The CDR3 runs to 14 residues. The CDR3 sequence is CASSQGTGPDTQYF. In DNA form, the CDR3 reads TGTGCCAGCAGCCAAGGAACTGGGCCAGATACGCAGTATTTT.

The rearrangement uses TRBV29-1 and TRBJ1-4; TRBD1 is a possible D gene (6 bases). Germline V CDR1 and CDR2: SQVTM, ANQGSEA. The CDR3 is 13 amino acids. V was pared by 6 bases and J by 7 bases, with 15 bases between. In DNA form, the CDR3 reads TGCAGCGTGCAGGACAGCGCGGGTGAAAAACTGTTTTTT. Its translation: CSVQDSAGEKLFF.

This rearrangement joins TRBV7-2 to TRBJ2-3; 7 bases are a match to TRBD2. Germline V gene sequence: CDR1 SGHTA, CDR2 FQGNSA. Trimming took 4 bases from V and 0 from J; bases not matched to a gene: 4. There are 15 residues in the CDR3. Here the CDR3 DNA reads TGTGCCAGCAGCTCACTAGCGCAAAGCACAGATACGCAGTATTTT. Encoded protein: CASSSLAQSTDTQYF.

This clone was detected once. The chain joins TRBV6-5 to TRBJ2-1; TRBD1 matches at 10 bases. From germline, CDR1 is MNHEY and CDR2 SVGAGI. J gave up 6 bases and V 8 bases, and 10 bases lay outside the gene matches. The CDR3 has 15 residues. CDR3 sequence reads: CASALVRTGGNEQFF. The DNA for the CDR3 is TGTGCCAGCGCCCTCGTAAGGACAGGGGGCAATGAGCAGTTCTTC.

The rearrangement uses TRBV27 and TRBJ2-5; 10 bases are shared with TRBD2. V shed 2 bases, J shed 3 bases, and the junction held 6 bases outside the gene matches. Germline CDR1 MNHEY, CDR2 SMNVEV (reference sequence). This CDR3 region has 16 residues. The CDR3 is CASSLGIGLAEETQYF. In nucleotides, the CDR3 is TGTGCCAGCAGTTTAGGCATCGGACTAGCGGAAGAGACCCAGTACTTC.

CDR3: CASSPLPTQTGGQETQYF. In DNA form, the CDR3 reads TGCGCCAGCAGCCCACTACCTACACAGACAGGGGGCCAAGAGACCCAGTACTTC. The V call is TRBV4-1, the J call TRBJ2-5; 9 bases line up with TRBD1. Germline assignment: CDR1 MGHRA and CDR2 YSYEKL. Trimming removed 4 bases from V and 1 base from J; junction bases left unmatched: 13. CDR3 length: 18 residues.

The rearrangement links TRBV29-1 to TRBJ2-1; D may be TRBD1 (5 bases). This CDR3 has 11 residues. V lost 7 bases, J lost 4 bases, and 8 bases lay in between. The germline V gene has CDR1 SQVTM and CDR2 ANQGSEA. Here the CDR3 DNA reads TGCAGCGCTGACAGTTACAATGAGCAGTTCTTC. Translation: CSADSYNEQFF.

This clone was found once. The chain joins TRBV28 to TRBJ1-2; 9 bases map to TRBD1. Unmatched junction bases numbered 8, after V lost 4 bases and J lost 8 bases. There are 14 residues in the CDR3. Germline V gene data show CDR1 as MDHEN and CDR2 as SYDVKM. CDR3 sequence: CASSSPGTGLGYTF. CDR3 DNA sequence: TGTGCCAGCAGTTCCCCCGGGACAGGGCTCGGCTACACCTTC.

The chain carries TRBV18 and TRBJ1-5, with a tentative D call TRBD1 (6 bases). In germline, CDR1 is KGHSH, CDR2 LQKENI. The CDR3 is made up of 16 amino acids. V lost 4 bases to trimming and J lost 3 bases, with 16 bases between them. CDR3 sequence: CASSQLQGQVNQPQHF. CDR3 coding DNA: TGTGCCAGCTCACAACTACAGGGTCAGGTCAATCAGCCCCAGCATTTT. The variable domain in full, completed from reference TRBV18 and TRBJ1-5, reads NAGVMQNPRHLVRRRGQEARLRCSPMKGHSHVYWYRQLPEEGLKFMVYLQKENIIDESGMPKERFSAEFPKEGPSILRIQQVVRGDSAAYFCASSQLQGQVNQPQHFGDGTRLSIL.

The chain combines TRBV28 with TRBJ2-7; TRBD2 matches at 14 bases. The V and J ends lost 5 bases and 4 bases, in that order; junction bases with no gene match: 13. The length of the CDR3 is 18 residues. Per germline, CDR1 MDHEN and CDR2 SYDVKM. CDR3 in DNA: TGTGCCAGCAGTGCCCCCGGGACTAGCGGGAGTCGAGGGTACGAGCAGTACTTC. Protein sequence: CASSAPGTSGSRGYEQYF.

The V gene is TRBV7-2, the J gene TRBJ1-4, with TRBD1 identical over 7 bases. Germline trimming cut 0 bases from V and 4 bases from J; bases unmatched to any gene: 2. The CDR3 has 15 amino acids. Per germline, CDR1 SGHTA and CDR2 FQGNSA. The CDR3 DNA sequence: TGTGCCAGCAGCTTAGCGGGACAGTTTAATGAAAAACTGTTTTTT. Translating gives CASSLAGQFNEKLFF.

This clone has a single count. The V call is TRBV28, the J call TRBJ1-2, with D possibly being TRBD1 (5 bases). Germline V gene lookup returns CDR1 MDHEN and CDR2 SYDVKM. The CDR3 is 16 amino acids. Trimming cost V 3 bases and J 3 bases, with 17 bases left between them. CDR3 region: CASSFRGAGSDYGYTF. Written as DNA, the CDR3 is TGTGCCAGCAGTTTCCGCGGGGCAGGGTCTGACTATGGCTACACCTTC.

The chain's CDR3 is CASSPTGTNTEAFF. DNA of the CDR3: TGTGCCAGTAGCCCGACAGGAACGAACACTGAAGCTTTCTTT. This chain links TRBV19 with TRBJ1-1, with a tentative D call TRBD1 (6 bases). Germline CDR1 and CDR2: LNHDA and SQIVND (reference sequence). Between the trimmed V and J ends, which lost 6 bases and 1 base, there was a span of 12 bases. The CDR3 is made up of 14 amino acids. Full variable domain (missing parts from reference TRBV19 and TRBJ1-1): DGGITQSPKYLFRKEGQNVTLSCEQNLNHDAMYWYRQDPGQGLRLIYYSQIVNDFQKGDIAEGYSVSREKKESFPLTVTSAQKNPTAFYLCASSPTGTNTEAFFGQGTRLTVV.

In its sample, this clone was seen many times. The V call is TRBV7-6, the J call TRBJ2-7, with D perhaps matching TRBD1 (6 bases). V lost 4 bases and J 5 bases, leaving 9 bases between the germline ends. The CDR3 has 12 amino acids. The germline V gene encodes CDR1 SGHVS and CDR2 FNYEAQ. The CDR3 DNA follows: TGTGCCAGCAGCTCTGGGGGCCACGAGCAGTACTTC. This codes for CASSSGGHEQYF.

CDR3 loop: CASSLARGKDTDTQYF. The CDR3 DNA follows: TGTGCCAGCAGCTTGGCCAGGGGTAAAGACACAGATACGCAGTATTTT. The gene calls are TRBV5-4 and TRBJ2-3, with D tentatively TRBD1 (6 bases). The V end lost 0 bases, the J end lost 2 bases, and 13 bases lay between the germline ends. Germline-derived CDR1 and CDR2 are SGHNT and YYREEE (reference sequence). The CDR3 totals 16 residues.

This clone has only one observation. This chain connects TRBV5-3 to TRBJ1-4, with 12 bases that match TRBD1. TRBV5-3 is flagged as an ORF with uncertain function. CDR3 length equals 17 residues. V trimming: 2 bases; J trimming: 3 bases; junction bases outside the gene matches: 5. This CDR3 is CARSFSGTGGSNEKLFF. The CDR3, as DNA: TGTGCCAGAAGCTTCTCCGGGACAGGGGGCTCTAATGAAAAACTGTTTTTT.

V is TRBV4-3 and J is TRBJ2-1, with D possibly TRBD1 on 6 matching bases. The CDR3 totals 14 residues. Germline loops: CDR1 LGHNA, CDR2 YSLEER. Trimming shortened V by 4 bases and J by 3 bases, and 10 bases separated the two germline ends. CDR3 sequence: CASSPRTDYNEQFF. CDR3 sequence (DNA): TGCGCCAGCAGCCCCCGGACAGACTACAATGAGCAGTTCTTC.

The chain has TRBV2 and TRBJ1-1, with D perhaps matching TRBD1 (5 bases). The germline gives CDR1 SNHLY, CDR2 FYNNEI. The CDR3 extends over 13 amino acids. V lost 7 bases and J 1 base, leaving 10 bases between the germline ends. The CDR3 DNA follows: TGTGCCAGCACCGTCGGGGGGAACACTGAAGCTTTCTTT. Its protein product is CASTVGGNTEAFF. The variable domain in full, with the rest retrieved from reference TRBV2 and TRBJ1-1, is EPEVTQTPSHQVTQMGQEVILRCVPISNHLYFYWYRQILGQKVEFLVSFYNNEISEKSEIFDDQFSVERPDGSNFTLKIRSTKLEDSAMYFCASTVGGNTEAFFGQGTRLTVV.

The chain carries TRBV19 and TRBJ2-1; TRBD2 matches at 8 bases. This CDR3 has 15 residues. V lost 4 bases and J lost 3; bases outside the gene matches: 5. Germline CDR1 LNHDA, CDR2 SQIVND (reference sequence). As DNA, the CDR3 is TGTGCCAGTAGTAGTTTTGCGGGAGGCTACAATGAGCAGTTCTTC. This translates into CASSSFAGGYNEQFF.

The CDR3 sequence is CSVWDSQYYEQYF. CDR3 DNA: TGCAGCGTTTGGGACAGCCAGTACTACGAGCAGTACTTC. The chain recombines TRBV29-1 with TRBJ2-7; 7 bases map to TRBD1. There are 13 residues in the CDR3. Germline lookup yields CDR1 SQVTM and CDR2 ANQGSEA. V was clipped by 5 bases and J by 3 bases; unmatched bases: 7.

The rearrangement joins TRBV5-1 to TRBJ1-2; D not certain. Germline CDR1 reads SGHRS; CDR2 reads YFSETQ. The CDR3 is 13 amino acids. V lost 0 bases, J lost 5 bases, and 8 bases lay in between. CDR3: CASSLDGRYGYTF. The CDR3 bases are TGCGCCAGCAGCTTGGATGGCAGATATGGCTACACCTTC.

The rearrangement links TRBV6-1 to TRBJ2-7; 8 bases map to TRBD1. This CDR3 contains 11 residues. Germline assignment: CDR1 MNHNS and CDR2 SASEGT. The V gene end was trimmed by 5 bases and the J gene end by 12 bases; junction bases not matched to a gene: 6. The CDR3 DNA reads TGTGCCAGCAGTCCTGACAGGGGACGGTACTTC. Protein product: CASSPDRGRYF.

The chain carries TRBV5-4 and TRBJ1-4; 10 positions match TRBD1. Per germline, CDR1 SGHNT and CDR2 YYREEE (reference sequence). With V trimmed by 0 bases and J by 5 bases, 1 base remained unmatched. This CDR3 is 15 amino acids long. CDR3 DNA sequence: TGTGCCAGCAGCTTGGAGGGACAGGGGAATGAAAAACTGTTTTTT. It specifies CASSLEGQGNEKLFF. The entire variable domain, with the rest obtained from reference TRBV5-4 and TRBJ1-4, is as follows: ETGVTQSPTHLIKTRGQQVTLRCSSQSGHNTVSWYQQALGQGPQFIFQYYREEENGRGNFPPRFSGLQFPNYSSELNVNALELDDSALYLCASSLEGQGNEKLFFGSGTQLSVL.

This chain joins TRBV2 and TRBJ1-4, with 9 bases aligning to TRBD1. This CDR3 is built from 12 residues. Germline V lookup: CDR1 SNHLY, CDR2 FYNNEI. The V gene end was trimmed by 4 bases and the J gene end by 14 bases; junction bases not matched to a gene: 5. The CDR3 DNA reads TGTGCCAGCAGTGGGGGGACAGGGCATCTGTTTTTT. This codes for CASSGGTGHLFF.

V usage is TRBV19 and J usage is TRBJ2-2; D gene unclear. The V and J ends lost 4 bases and 6 bases respectively, with 18 bases between them. The CDR3 covers 16 residues. Germline values: CDR1 LNHDA, CDR2 SQIVND (reference sequence). The DNA of the CDR3 is TGTGCCAGTAGTAACCCATTCACTACCGGCTCCGGGGAGCTGTTTTTT. Its protein product is CASSNPFTTGSGELFF.

The genes are TRBV29-1 and TRBJ2-6; 7 positions match TRBD1. V lost 6 bases and J lost 1; bases outside the gene matches: 6. Germline lookup yields CDR1 SQVTM and CDR2 ANQGSEA. The length of the CDR3 is 15 residues. The CDR3 loop reads CSVTWGQSGANVLTF. DNA for the CDR3: TGCAGCGTCACATGGGGACAGTCTGGGGCCAACGTCCTGACTTTC. Variable domain in full (rest from reference TRBV29-1 and TRBJ2-6): SAVISQKPSRDICQRGTSLTIQCQVDSQVTMMFWYRQQPGQSLTLIATANQGSEATYESGFVIDKFPISRPNLTFSTLTVSNMSPEDSSIYLCSVTWGQSGANVLTFGAGSRLTVL.

This chain links TRBV5-1 with TRBJ1-1; 7 positions agree with TRBD1. V trimming: 1 base; J trimming: 4 bases; junction bases outside the gene matches: 1. Germline CDR1 and CDR2: SGHRS and YFSETQ. The CDR3 consists of 13 residues. The CDR3 reads CASSLSGGTEAFF. The DNA of the CDR3 is TGCGCCAGCAGCTTGTCAGGGGGCACTGAAGCTTTCTTT.

The chain is built from TRBV7-2 and TRBJ1-5, with 7 positions matching TRBD1. There are 15 residues in the CDR3. Germline loops: CDR1 SGHTA, CDR2 FQGNSA. V lost 1 base to trimming and J lost 2 bases; unmatched junction nucleotides: 2. The DNA for the CDR3 is TGTGCCAGCAGCTTAGGGGACAGCGGCAATCAGCCCCAGCATTTT. Its protein product is CASSLGDSGNQPQHF.

The chain couples TRBV5-4 to TRBJ1-2; 10 positions agree with TRBD1. J gave up 4 bases and V 2 bases, and 2 bases lay outside the gene matches. Germline assignment: CDR1 SGHNT and CDR2 YYREEE (reference sequence). The CDR3 contains 14 residues. Written as DNA, the CDR3 is TGTGCCAGCAGCTTCGGACAGGGGGGCTATGGCTACACCTTC. This codes for CASSFGQGGYGYTF.

The chain couples TRBV5-1 to TRBJ2-4; D possibly corresponds to TRBD1 (6 bases). CDR1 is SGHRS and CDR2 is YFSETQ in the germline V gene. The V end lost 1 base, the J end lost 3 bases, and 8 bases lay between the germline ends. The CDR3 totals 14 residues. This chain's CDR3 is CASSLTGNKNIQYF. The CDR3, as DNA: TGCGCCAGCAGCTTGACAGGGAACAAAAACATTCAGTACTTC.